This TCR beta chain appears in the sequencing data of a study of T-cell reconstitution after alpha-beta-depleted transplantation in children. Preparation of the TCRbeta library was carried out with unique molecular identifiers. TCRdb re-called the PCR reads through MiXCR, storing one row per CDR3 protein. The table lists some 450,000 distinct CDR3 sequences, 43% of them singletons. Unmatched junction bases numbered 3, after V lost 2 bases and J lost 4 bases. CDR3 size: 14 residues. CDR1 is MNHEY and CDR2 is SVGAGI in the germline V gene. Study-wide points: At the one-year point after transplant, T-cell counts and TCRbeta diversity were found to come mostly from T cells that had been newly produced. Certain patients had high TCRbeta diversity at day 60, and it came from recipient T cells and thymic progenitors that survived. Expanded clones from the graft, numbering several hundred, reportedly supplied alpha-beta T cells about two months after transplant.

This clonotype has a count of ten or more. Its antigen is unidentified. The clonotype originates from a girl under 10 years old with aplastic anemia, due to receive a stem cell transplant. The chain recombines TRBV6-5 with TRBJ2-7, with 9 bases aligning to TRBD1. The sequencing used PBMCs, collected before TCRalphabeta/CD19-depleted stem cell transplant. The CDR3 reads CASSYGQGTYEQYF. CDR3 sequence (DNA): TGTGCCAGCAGTTACGGACAGGGGACGTACGAGCAGTACTTC.